Shown below are 28 T cell receptor beta chains from a single sample sequenced in a study of shared clonotypes between healthy human individuals. Method: immunoSEQ multiplex PCR; TCRdb's copy keeps in-frame clones and lacks some. The table has roughly 1,500,000 clones, approximately 98% seen once. Sequencing input: naive CD4+ T cells sorted from blood. Subset given: CD45RA+ positively selected. The receptors derive from a man between 25 and 39 years old in good health.

The chain recombines TRBV5-4 with TRBJ1-2; D is perhaps TRBD1 (5 bases). This CDR3 spans 15 amino acids. V lost 3 bases to trimming and J lost 0 bases, with 12 bases between them. Per the germline V gene, CDR1 is SGHNT and CDR2 is YYREEE (reference sequence). CDR3 loop: CASSSIMTANYGYTF. The CDR3 nucleotides read TGTGCCAGCAGCTCTATAATGACAGCTAACTATGGCTACACCTTC.

CDR3 loop: CASSEGDRVLSDTQYF. Here the CDR3 DNA reads TGTGCCAGCAGTGAGGGGGACAGGGTGTTATCAGATACGCAGTATTTT. The chain uses TRBV25-1 and TRBJ2-3; TRBD1 matches 9 bases. Per germline, CDR1 MGHDK and CDR2 SYGVNS. This CDR3 has 16 residues. V lost 3 bases to trimming and J lost 4 bases; unmatched junction nucleotides: 8.

V is TRBV11-2 and J is TRBJ2-1, with D maybe TRBD2 (6 bases). This CDR3 region has 15 residues. CDR1 is SGHAT and CDR2 is FQNNGV in the germline V gene. Trimming shortened V by 3 bases and J by 0 bases, and 9 bases separated the two germline ends. The CDR3 loop is CASSLTTSSYNEQFF. CDR3 nucleotide sequence: TGTGCCAGCAGCTTGACGACTAGCTCCTACAATGAGCAGTTCTTC.

The genes are TRBV6-5 and TRBJ1-1; 7 nucleotides align to TRBD1. CDR1 and CDR2 (germline): MNHEY, SVGAGI. The trim removed 6 bases at V and 2 bases at J, leaving 6 bases unmatched. CDR3 size: 14 residues. The CDR3 DNA follows: TGTGCCAGCAGGCCAGGGGGAGAAAACACTGAAGCTTTCTTT. It encodes CASRPGGENTEAFF.

This clone appeared a single time. The chain recombines TRBV11-2 with TRBJ2-5; D is ambiguous. Germline V gene sequence: CDR1 SGHAT, CDR2 FQNNGV. Deletions cut 1 base from V and 2 bases from J, with 8 bases between. The CDR3 has 14 residues. The CDR3 DNA reads as TGTGCCAGCAGCTTAGCCGACAAGCAAGAGACCCAGTACTTC. It is translated as CASSLADKQETQYF.

This clone appeared once. The V gene is TRBV5-4, the J gene TRBJ2-7, with 8 bases that match TRBD2. Trimming took 2 bases from V and 4 from J; bases not matched to a gene: 5. The CDR3 spans 14 residues. Germline CDR1 is SGHNT and CDR2 is YYREEE (reference sequence). The CDR3, as DNA: TGTGCCAGCAGCTTCGATAGCGGGAAGTACGAGCAGTACTTC. Its translation: CASSFDSGKYEQYF.

V gene TRBV7-2 combines with J gene TRBJ2-3; a weak D match, TRBD2 (5 bases). The V gene lost 3 bases and the J gene lost 2 bases, with 12 bases spanning the gap. CDR1 is SGHTA and CDR2 is FQGNSA in the germline V gene. This CDR3 is built from 15 residues. The DNA for the CDR3 is TGTGCCAGCAGCTTTGGGAGTTGGTACACAGATACGCAGTATTTT. This encodes CASSFGSWYTDTQYF.

The chain combines TRBV7-8 with TRBJ2-2; 7 bases agree with TRBD2. CDR3 length equals 16 residues. Germline-derived CDR1 and CDR2 are SGHVS and FQNEAQ. The junction had 14 bases not matched to a gene; V was cut back by 7 bases and J by 6 bases. The CDR3 DNA follows: TGTGCCAGCATCCACAAACTTGCAGGGAGGGCCGGGGAGCTGTTTTTT. Protein: CASIHKLAGRAGELFF.

The chain recombines TRBV5-1 with TRBJ2-1; 9 nucleotides line up with TRBD2. This CDR3 comprises 15 residues. J gave up 5 bases and V 0 bases, and 3 bases lay outside the gene matches. Germline V gene lookup returns CDR1 SGHRS and CDR2 YFSETQ. This CDR3 reads CASSLAGLANNEQFF. CDR3 sequence (DNA): TGCGCCAGCAGCTTGGCGGGACTAGCCAACAATGAGCAGTTCTTC. The entire variable domain, with the rest obtained from reference TRBV5-1 and TRBJ2-1, is as follows: KAGVTQTPRYLIKTRGQQVTLSCSPISGHRSVSWYQQTPGQGLQFLFEYFSETQRNKGNFPGRFSGRQFSNSRSEMNVSTLELGDSALYLCASSLAGLANNEQFFGPGTRLTVL.

The chain combines TRBV4-1 with TRBJ2-3; 7 bases align to TRBD2. Germline CDR1 and CDR2: MGHRA and YSYEKL. The CDR3 sequence is 15 residues long. The V segment lost 1 base and the J segment 3 bases; nucleotides outside the gene matches: 4. CDR3 residues: CASSQVSGLTDTQYF. CDR3 bases: TGCGCCAGCAGCCAAGTTAGCGGGCTTACAGATACGCAGTATTTT.

This chain links TRBV7-2 with TRBJ2-7; D is possibly TRBD1 (5 bases). The V end lost 5 bases, the J end lost 0 bases, and 14 bases lay between the germline ends. The CDR3 loop spans 15 amino acids. Per germline, CDR1 SGHTA and CDR2 FQGNSA. CDR3 sequence: CASSTTGLPSYEQYF. Here the CDR3 DNA reads TGTGCCAGCAGCACTACAGGCTTACCCTCCTACGAGCAGTACTTC.

The chain combines TRBV4-1 with TRBJ2-1, with TRBD2 matching over 7 bases. This CDR3 comprises 15 residues. V was clipped by 1 base and J by 7 bases; unmatched bases: 7. The germline V gene encodes CDR1 MGHRA and CDR2 YSYEKL. Here the CDR3 DNA reads TGCGCCAGCAGCCAAGTATTGCGGGAGCCAAATGAGCAGTTCTTC. Translated: CASSQVLREPNEQFF.

The chain links TRBV11-2 to TRBJ2-7; maybe TRBD1 (5 bases). The length of the CDR3 is 15 residues. V dropped 5 bases and J dropped 3 bases, with 17 bases sitting between them. From germline, CDR1 is SGHAT and CDR2 FQNNGV. CDR3 bases: TGTGCCAGCAGCGCCAGGGTATTGGTTCGCTACGAGCAGTACTTC. Encoded protein: CASSARVLVRYEQYF.

The genes are TRBV10-3 and TRBJ2-7; D gene uncertain. CDR3 size: 15 residues. V dropped 3 bases and J dropped 0 bases, with 12 bases sitting between them. Germline V gene data show CDR1 as ENHRY and CDR2 as SYGVKD. In DNA, the CDR3 is TGTGCCATCAGTGACGGCTTCCCAAGCTCCTACGAGCAGTACTTC. This gives the protein CAISDGFPSSYEQYF.

This clone has a single count. The chain employs TRBV6-1 and TRBJ2-3; weak D call: TRBD2 (5 bases). V lost 8 bases, J lost 1 base, and 16 bases lay in between. The germline V gene has CDR1 MNHNS and CDR2 SASEGT. The CDR3 runs 15 residues. CDR3 residues: CASVPLVLGTDTQYF. CDR3 nucleotide sequence: TGTGCCAGCGTCCCACTAGTGCTCGGCACAGATACGCAGTATTTT.

This sequence joins TRBV5-4 and TRBJ2-7; 9 nucleotides agree with TRBD1. The CDR3 spans 14 residues. CDR1 and CDR2 (germline): SGHNT, YYREEE (reference sequence). V lost 10 bases and J lost 5; bases outside the gene matches: 13. The CDR3 loop reads CAASPGQGRHEQYF. DNA of the CDR3: TGTGCCGCTTCCCCGGGACAGGGACGCCACGAGCAGTACTTC.

The chain combines TRBV19 with TRBJ2-2, with D tentatively TRBD1 (6 bases). The CDR3 runs 13 residues. The V end was cut by 6 bases, the J end by 6 bases, with 11 bases between. Looked up from germline, CDR1 is LNHDA and CDR2 is SQIVND (reference sequence). CDR3 in amino acids: CASSTGWAGELFF. The DNA for the CDR3 is TGTGCCAGTAGCACAGGGTGGGCCGGGGAGCTGTTTTTT.

V and J are TRBV4-3 and TRBJ2-7; D unclear. Germline-derived CDR1 and CDR2 are LGHNA and YSLEER. Trimming took off 0 bases at V and 6 bases at J, with 6 bases between the two ends. The CDR3 runs to 12 residues. The CDR3 bases are TGCGCCAGCAGCCAAGACGTAACCGAGCAGTACTTC. Protein: CASSQDVTEQYF.

The V gene is TRBV19, the J gene TRBJ2-5; 15 bases agree with TRBD2. Germline trimming cut 3 bases from V and 5 bases from J; bases unmatched to any gene: 7. Germline CDR1 and CDR2: LNHDA and SQIVND (reference sequence). The CDR3 consists of 17 residues. CDR3 region: CASSIPGLAGGSETQYF. The CDR3 DNA sequence: TGTGCCAGTAGTATCCCGGGACTAGCGGGAGGTTCTGAGACCCAGTACTTC.

The genes are TRBV27 and TRBJ2-1; 13 nucleotides match TRBD2. Trimming took 9 bases from V and 6 from J; bases not matched to a gene: 8. This CDR3 is built from 15 residues. Germline V gene lookup returns CDR1 MNHEY and CDR2 SMNVEV (reference sequence). The CDR3: CASTPGTSGANEQFF. CDR3 DNA sequence: TGTGCCAGTACCCCCGGGACTAGCGGGGCCAATGAGCAGTTCTTC.

This chain connects TRBV27 to TRBJ1-5, with 9 bases that match TRBD1. V lost 2 bases to trimming and J lost 5 bases; unmatched junction nucleotides: 4. CDR1 MNHEY and CDR2 SMNVEV come from the germline V gene (reference sequence). CDR3 length: 15 amino acids. CDR3 in amino acids: CASSLRDRADQPQHF. The CDR3 DNA is TGTGCCAGCAGTTTAAGGGACAGGGCGGATCAGCCCCAGCATTTT.

The CDR3, as DNA: TGTGCCAGCAGCAGACCCACGGGAGGGATTAGCGGGTATGGTGAGACCCAGTACTTC. This gives the protein CASSRPTGGISGYGETQYF. The chain combines TRBV7-2 with TRBJ2-5; 8 bases are shared with TRBD2. The J segment lost 5 bases and the V segment lost 5 bases, leaving 22 bases of the junction unmatched. CDR3 length equals 19 residues. Per the germline V gene, CDR1 is SGHTA and CDR2 is FQGNSA.

CDR3 loop: CASSKLAGGGINTQYF. The CDR3 DNA reads TGTGCCAGCAGCAAGCTAGCGGGAGGCGGGATAAATACGCAGTATTTT. The rearrangement joins TRBV7-6 to TRBJ2-3; 11 nucleotides align to TRBD2. The V gene's germline CDR1 is SGHVS and CDR2 FNYEAQ. V lost 5 bases, J lost 7 bases, and 11 bases stayed unmatched. This CDR3 region has 16 residues.

The V gene is TRBV7-9, the J gene TRBJ1-4; D is possibly TRBD1 (5 bases). Germline-derived CDR1 and CDR2 are SEHNR and FQNEAQ (reference sequence). The CDR3 has 17 amino acids. Trimming stripped 6 bases from V and 6 bases from J, with 23 bases between. The chain's CDR3 is CASSPLFLAGRDEKLFF. The CDR3 DNA follows: TGTGCCAGCAGTCCTCTCTTTCTAGCAGGGAGGGATGAAAAACTGTTTTTT.

The chain uses TRBV27 and TRBJ2-3; weak D call: TRBD1 (5 bases). Germline V gives CDR1 MNHEY, CDR2 SMNVEV (reference sequence). The ends were cut back, 1 base at V and 3 bases at J, with 14 bases in the middle. The CDR3 extends over 16 amino acids. CDR3 sequence reads: CASSLWGLIATDTQYF. In nucleotides, the CDR3 is TGTGCCAGCAGTTTATGGGGCTTGATCGCAACAGATACGCAGTATTTT.

This chain joins TRBV15 and TRBJ1-1; D is unclear. V lost 0 bases to trimming and J lost 3 bases, with 14 bases between them. The CDR3 length is 16 residues. Germline CDR1 and CDR2: LNHNV and YYDKDF (reference sequence). The CDR3 protein is CATSRDLSFGDTEAFF. The CDR3 DNA reads as TGTGCCACCAGCAGAGATCTCTCTTTCGGAGACACTGAAGCTTTCTTT.

The chain links TRBV2 to TRBJ1-2; D possibly corresponds to TRBD1 (6 bases). Per the germline V gene, CDR1 is SNHLY and CDR2 is FYNNEI. V lost 5 bases, J lost 3 bases, and 10 bases lay in between. The CDR3 totals 13 residues. This CDR3 reads CASSWGQDYGYTF. As DNA, the CDR3 is TGTGCCAGCAGTTGGGGGCAAGACTATGGCTACACCTTC.

This clone was found many times. The rearrangement joins TRBV2 to TRBJ1-5; TRBD1 matches at 8 bases. Unmatched junction bases numbered 6, after V lost 7 bases and J lost 7 bases. This CDR3 region has 13 residues. CDR1 SNHLY and CDR2 FYNNEI come from the germline V gene. CDR3 sequence (DNA): TGTGCCAGCACAGGGACAGGCATACAGCCCCAGCATTTT. It translates to CASTGTGIQPQHF.